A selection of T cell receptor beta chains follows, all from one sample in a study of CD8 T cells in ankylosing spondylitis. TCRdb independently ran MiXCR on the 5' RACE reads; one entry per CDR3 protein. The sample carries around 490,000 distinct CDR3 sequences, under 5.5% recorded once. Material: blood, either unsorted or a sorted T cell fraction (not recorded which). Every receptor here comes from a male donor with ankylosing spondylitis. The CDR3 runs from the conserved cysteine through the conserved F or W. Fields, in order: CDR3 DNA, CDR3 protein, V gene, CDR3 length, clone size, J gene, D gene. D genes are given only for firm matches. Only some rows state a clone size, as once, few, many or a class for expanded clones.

TGTGCCAGCAGTTACTCGTCGGACACGGGGGAGACCCAGTACTTC CASSYSSDTGETQYF TRBV6-5 15 many TRBJ2-5 -
TGTGCCAGCAGTCCCACGTTTAGGTACGAGCAGTACTTC CASSPTFRYEQYF TRBV7-2 13 many TRBJ2-7 -
TGCAGTGCTAGAGACCTACGTCAGGGTCCGAGCAATCAGCCCCAGCATTTT CSARDLRQGPSNQPQHF TRBV20-1 17 many TRBJ1-5 -
TGCAGTGCTAGAGATAAGAAGGACTACTTCAATGAGCAGTTCTTC CSARDKKDYFNEQFF TRBV20-1 15 - TRBJ2-1 -
TGCAGTGCTAGAGTCAGGGATTACGGGGGCCACACTGAAGCTTTCTTT CSARVRDYGGHTEAFF TRBV20-1 16 many TRBJ1-1 -
TGCGCCAGCAGCCAACAACAGGGGAACACCGGGGAGCTGTTTTTT CASSQQQGNTGELFF TRBV4-3 15 many TRBJ2-2 -
TGTGCCAGCAGCTTGGGCGGGAGAACCTACGAGCAGTACTTC CASSLGGRTYEQYF TRBV5-1 14 many TRBJ2-7 TRBD2
TGTGCCAGCAGCCAGGGACAGTTTAATCAGCCCCAGCATTTT CASSQGQFNQPQHF TRBV13 14 few TRBJ1-5 TRBD1
TGTGCCTGCAGCTTACCCTCCGGGACAGAGATTCGGAACACCGGGGAGCTGTTTTTT CACSLPSGTEIRNTGELFF TRBV13 19 - TRBJ2-2 TRBD1
TGTGCCAGCAGACCTACAGGGAACACGAACACCGGGGAGCTGTTTTTT CASRPTGNTNTGELFF TRBV9 16 many TRBJ2-2 -
TGCAGTGCTAGCGGGGGCGTCAATGAGCAGTTCTTC CSASGGVNEQFF TRBV20-1 12 many TRBJ2-1 -
TGCGCCAGCAGCCAAGATCCGCAGGGGCGAAATTCACCCCTCCACTTT CASSQDPQGRNSPLHF TRBV4-3 16 many TRBJ1-6 -
TGCAGTGCTAGAGCTTCCCTCGGACTAGCGGGAGGACCTTCCTACAATGAGCAGTTCTTC CSARASLGLAGGPSYNEQFF TRBV20-1 20 many TRBJ2-1 TRBD2
TGTGCCAGCAGTTTAGAACGCGCTTCCCCTTATTCACCCCTCCACTTT CASSLERASPYSPLHF TRBV12-3/TRBV12-4 16 many TRBJ1-6 -
TGTGCCAGCAGTTTTTCTCCGAGCTCCTACAATGAGCAGTTCTTC CASSFSPSSYNEQFF TRBV28 15 many TRBJ2-1 -
TGCAGTGTGGGGTTTTGGCCCGGGCAGTACTTC CSVGFWPGQYF TRBV20-1 11 many TRBJ2-7 -
TGTGCCAGCAGTTGGACGACAGGGGATACGCAGTATTTT CASSWTTGDTQYF TRBV28 13 many TRBJ2-3 TRBD1
TGCAGTGCTACCCGGGACAGGGGCAATGAGCAGTTCTTC CSATRDRGNEQFF TRBV20-1 13 many TRBJ2-1 TRBD1
TGTGCCAGCAGCTTAGGCGGGAGCGGACAGACCCAGTACTTC CASSLGGSGQTQYF TRBV7-2 14 many TRBJ2-5 TRBD2
TGCAGTGCGGGTGACCGACAGGGGCCTAGCTCCTACGAGCAGTACTTC CSAGDRQGPSSYEQYF TRBV20-1 16 - TRBJ2-7 TRBD1
TGCGCCAGCAGCTTGCCCCTAGCGACCTCCATAGATACGCAGTATTTT CASSLPLATSIDTQYF TRBV5-1 16 many TRBJ2-3 -
TGTGCCAGCAGCTTAATTGGCACAGGGGGCATTCGGAGCTACACCTTC CASSLIGTGGIRSYTF TRBV7-3 16 many TRBJ1-2 TRBD1
TGTGCCAGCAGCTTGGGGTGGAAGAACACTGAAGCTTTCTTT CASSLGWKNTEAFF TRBV5-6 14 many TRBJ1-1 -
TGTGCCGGCGCAGGGGGCCGGAACACTGAAGCTTTCTTT CAGAGGRNTEAFF TRBV2 13 many TRBJ1-1 TRBD1
TGTGCCAGCAGTTACCTCCGAAAAGGATTTCTGTACTTC CASSYLRKGFLYF TRBV6-5 13 many TRBJ2-4 -
TGCAGTGCCCTTTCCCAACGGCAAAATGAGCAGTTCTTC CSALSQRQNEQFF TRBV20-1 13 many TRBJ2-1 -
TGTGCCAGCCAGAGAAATGAGCAGTTCTTC CASQRNEQFF TRBV7-9 10 - TRBJ2-1 -
TGTGCCAGCAGCTTGGGGGACGGTGAAGCTTTCTTT CASSLGDGEAFF TRBV7-9 12 many TRBJ1-1 -
TGTGCCAGCAGTTTATCCAGCGAGGGGTACAATGAGCAGTTCTTC CASSLSSEGYNEQFF TRBV27 15 few TRBJ2-1 -
TGCAGTGCTCTAGTCGGCTATGGCTACACCTTC CSALVGYGYTF TRBV20-1 11 many TRBJ1-2 -
TGTGCCAGCAGTCGACTAGCGAGCTCCTACAATGAGCAGTTCTTC CASSRLASSYNEQFF TRBV11-2 15 - TRBJ2-1 TRBD2
TGTGCCATCGGGGTAGGGGTATCAAGGGATGGCTACACCTTC CAIGVGVSRDGYTF TRBV10-3 14 many TRBJ1-2 -
TGTGCCTGGAGTGTGGCGGGGGCCAACGTCCTGACTTTC CAWSVAGANVLTF TRBV30 13 - TRBJ2-6 -
TGCGCCAGCAGCGCCTGGGGCGGGCGACGGGGCGAAGCTTTCTTT CASSAWGGRRGEAFF TRBV5-1 15 many TRBJ1-1 -
TGTGCCAGCAGCTTATCCGGAGCGGGTCTTACCTACGAGCAGTACTTC CASSLSGAGLTYEQYF TRBV11-1 16 - TRBJ2-7 -
TGCAGTGCTGGGGGACGGAGCTCCTACAATGAGCAGTTCTTC CSAGGRSSYNEQFF TRBV20-1 14 - TRBJ2-1 -
TGCAGCGTTGTTGTTTTTGGCGAAAAACTGTTTTTT CSVVVFGEKLFF TRBV29-1 12 many TRBJ1-4 -
TGTGCCAGCAGTCGAGTTGGGACAGCCCAAGTGCAGTACTTC CASSRVGTAQVQYF TRBV6-1 14 many TRBJ2-7 TRBD1
TGTGCCACCAGCACCAGACAGTCCTACGAGCAGTACTTC CATSTRQSYEQYF TRBV15 13 many TRBJ2-7 -
TGTGCCAGCAGCTTCCCCGGCTTGAGGGGCAATGGCTACACCTTC CASSFPGLRGNGYTF TRBV7-9 15 many TRBJ1-2 -
TGTGCCAGCAGCTTTGACAGGGCACAAGAGACCCAGTACTTC CASSFDRAQETQYF TRBV7-9 14 few TRBJ2-5 TRBD1
TGTGCCAGCAGTTACGCCCAGTCCGGGATGAACACTGAAGCTTTCTTT CASSYAQSGMNTEAFF TRBV6-5 16 many TRBJ1-1 -
TGTGCCTGGAGTGTTAGATGGCAGGGGGCATGGGATACGCAGTATTTT CAWSVRWQGAWDTQYF TRBV30 16 - TRBJ2-3 TRBD1
TGTGCCAGCAGCCAGGGAGGGCTAAATGAGCAGTTCTTC CASSQGGLNEQFF TRBV28 13 - TRBJ2-1 TRBD2
TGTGCCAGCAGTGAGGGAATGAGGGTCGCTAATGAAAAACTGTTTTTT CASSEGMRVANEKLFF TRBV25-1 16 many TRBJ1-4 -
TGTGCCAGCAGCATATCGACGGGAGCTAACACTGAAGCTTTCTTT CASSISTGANTEAFF TRBV11-2 15 - TRBJ1-1 -
TGCAGCGCCGGAACTGACCAGGGTAGTCCCGGGGAGCTGTTTTTT CSAGTDQGSPGELFF TRBV29-1 15 many TRBJ2-2 -
TGCAGCGTTCTCAGACTAGCGGGAGTACGGTATGAGCAGTTCTTC CSVLRLAGVRYEQFF TRBV29-1 15 many TRBJ2-1 TRBD2
TGCAGTGCAGACCCACAGGGGATGAACACTGAAGCTTTCTTT CSADPQGMNTEAFF TRBV20-1 14 many TRBJ1-1 TRBD1
TGTGCCAGCAGCTGGAACCAGGGCTCGATATCTGAGCAGTTCTTC CASSWNQGSISEQFF TRBV7-2 15 few TRBJ2-1 -
TGCGCCAGCAGCTCTCAGGGGTTCTCTAATGAAAAACTGTTTTTT CASSSQGFSNEKLFF TRBV4-1 15 few TRBJ1-4 -
TGTGCCAGCAGCGTAGAGGGCCAAGAGACCCAGTACTTC CASSVEGQETQYF TRBV9 13 many TRBJ2-5 -
TGTGCCATCAGGGGCGGGGGGGCCTACAATGAGCAGTTCTTC CAIRGGGAYNEQFF TRBV10-3 14 many TRBJ2-1 TRBD2
TGTGCCAGCAGGTACACAGGGAAAACCGGGGAGCTGTTTTTT CASRYTGKTGELFF TRBV7-2 14 many TRBJ2-2 -
TGTGCCAGCAGTTTCCCGGGACTAGCACCTAATTACTTC CASSFPGLAPNYF TRBV28 13 - TRBJ2-5 TRBD2
TGTGCCAGCAGCTTAAGTGCAGCGGGCGCCCAGGCCCAGTACTTC CASSLSAAGAQAQYF TRBV7-3 15 - TRBJ2-5 -